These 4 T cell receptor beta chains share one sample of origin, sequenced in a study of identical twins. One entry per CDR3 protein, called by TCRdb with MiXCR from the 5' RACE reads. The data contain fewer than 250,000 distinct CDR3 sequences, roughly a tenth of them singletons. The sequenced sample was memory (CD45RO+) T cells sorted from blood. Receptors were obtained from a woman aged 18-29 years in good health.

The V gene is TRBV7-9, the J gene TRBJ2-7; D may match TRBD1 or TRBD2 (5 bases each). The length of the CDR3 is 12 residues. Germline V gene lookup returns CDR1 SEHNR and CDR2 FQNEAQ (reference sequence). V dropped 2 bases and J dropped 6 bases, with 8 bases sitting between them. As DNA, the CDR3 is TGTGCCAGCAGCTTATGGGACGGCGAGCAGTACTTC. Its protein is CASSLWDGEQYF.

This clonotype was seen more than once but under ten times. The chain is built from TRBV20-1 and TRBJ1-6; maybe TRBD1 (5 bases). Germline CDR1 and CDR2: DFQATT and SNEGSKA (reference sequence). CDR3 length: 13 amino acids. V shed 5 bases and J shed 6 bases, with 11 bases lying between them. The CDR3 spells CSASTAPNSPLHF. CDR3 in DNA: TGCAGTGCTTCGACAGCACCTAATTCACCCCTCCACTTT.

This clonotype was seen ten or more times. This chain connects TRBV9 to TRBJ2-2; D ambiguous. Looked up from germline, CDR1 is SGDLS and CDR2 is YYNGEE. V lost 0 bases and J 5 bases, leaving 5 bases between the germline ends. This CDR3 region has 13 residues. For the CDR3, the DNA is TGTGCCAGCAGCGTAGGGATGACCGGGGAGCTGTTTTTT. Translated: CASSVGMTGELFF.

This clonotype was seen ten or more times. The DNA of the CDR3 is TGCAGCGTTTGGAAGGGCGGCTCCTACGAGCAGTACTTC. Translated, it gives CSVWKGGSYEQYF. The chain uses TRBV29-1 and TRBJ2-7; D uncertain. V was trimmed by 5 bases and J by 0 bases, leaving 11 bases between them. Germline lookup yields CDR1 SQVTM and CDR2 ANQGSEA. This CDR3 comprises 13 residues.